This T cell receptor (beta chain) was identified in a study of blood T cell repertoires in COVID-19. Method: immunoSEQ multiplex PCR; TCRdb's copy keeps in-frame clones and lacks some. The sample lists roughly 360,000 clones, 87% occurring once. This CDR3 region has 17 residues. The TCR originated in a man aged 30 to 39 who had recovered from COVID-19. The chain links TRBV21-1 to TRBJ1-3; TRBD1 reflects the table's D call only, with no check against the DNA. TRBV21-1 is a pseudogene. Sequenced: PBMCs or T cells enriched from blood (not recorded which). Here the CDR3 DNA reads TGTGCCAGCAGGCCACTCCCACAGGTAAGGACTGGAAACACCATATATTTT. The encoded protein is CASRPLPQVRTGNTIYF.